A selection of T cell receptor beta chains follows, all from one sample in a study of cytomegalovirus exposure and HLA in healthy donors. Sequencing was performed with immunoSEQ multiplex PCR; in TCRdb, only in-frame clones are kept and a portion is missing. The repertoire holds about 150,000 clones, with approximately 86% as singletons. The sequenced material came from PBMCs. These TCRs come from a human donor in good health. Each CDR3 is given with its conserved first and last residue. A D gene is named only where the DNA matches it firmly. Not every row has a clone size; where given, it reads once, few, many or a size class.

V gene: TRBV7-9
J gene: TRBJ2-2
CDR3 length: 16
D gene: -
clone size: -
CDR3 protein: CATPNRTASNTGELFF
CDR3 DNA: TGTGCTACACCGAACCGGACAGCTTCGAACACCGGGGAGCTGTTTTTT

V gene: TRBV5-4
J gene: TRBJ2-1
CDR3 length: 17
D gene: -
clone size: -
CDR3 protein: CASSLAPGGGLIHEQFF
CDR3 DNA: TGTGCCAGCAGCTTGGCTCCTGGCGGGGGCCTCATCCATGAGCAGTTCTTC

V gene: TRBV19
J gene: TRBJ2-7
CDR3 length: 12
D gene: -
clone size: -
CDR3 protein: CASSTDFYEQYF
CDR3 DNA: TGTGCCAGTAGTACAGACTTTTACGAGCAGTACTTC

V gene: TRBV27
J gene: TRBJ2-1
CDR3 length: 15
D gene: TRBD2
clone size: -
CDR3 protein: CASTPFPSGSYEQFF
CDR3 DNA: TGTGCCAGCACCCCCTTCCCTAGCGGGAGCTATGAGCAGTTCTTC

V gene: TRBV18
J gene: TRBJ1-2
CDR3 length: 13
D gene: TRBD1
clone size: -
CDR3 protein: CASSSGQGQGYTF
CDR3 DNA: TGTGCCAGCTCATCAGGACAGGGCCAGGGCTACACCTTC

V gene: TRBV2
J gene: TRBJ2-3
CDR3 length: 18
D gene: TRBD2
clone size: -
CDR3 protein: CASSQKLLAGSSTDTQYF
CDR3 DNA: TGTGCCAGCAGTCAAAAGCTCCTAGCGGGCTCTAGCACAGATACGCAGTATTTT

V gene: TRBV29-1
J gene: TRBJ1-1
CDR3 length: 14
D gene: TRBD1
clone size: -
CDR3 protein: CSAAGGNMNTEAFF
CDR3 DNA: TGCAGCGCAGCAGGGGGGAACATGAACACTGAAGCTTTCTTT

V gene: TRBV7-2
J gene: TRBJ2-7
CDR3 length: 14
D gene: TRBD2
clone size: -
CDR3 protein: CASSLGTRYYEQYF
CDR3 DNA: TGTGCCAGCAGCTTGGGGACTAGATACTACGAGCAGTACTTC

V gene: TRBV19
J gene: TRBJ2-1
CDR3 length: 15
D gene: TRBD2
clone size: -
CDR3 protein: CASSHGTSGSNEQFF
CDR3 DNA: TGTGCCAGTAGTCACGGGACTAGCGGATCAAATGAGCAGTTCTTC

V gene: TRBV27
J gene: TRBJ1-3
CDR3 length: 14
D gene: -
clone size: -
CDR3 protein: CASSPLSSGNTIYF
CDR3 DNA: TGTGCCAGCAGTCCCCTAAGCTCTGGAAACACCATATATTTT

V gene: TRBV2
J gene: TRBJ1-1
CDR3 length: 13
D gene: TRBD1
clone size: -
CDR3 protein: CASSDNRGVEAFF
CDR3 DNA: TGTGCCAGCAGTGATAACAGGGGGGTAGAGGCTTTCTTT

V gene: TRBV6-1
J gene: TRBJ1-5
CDR3 length: 14
D gene: -
clone size: -
CDR3 protein: CASSESFQGTPQHF
CDR3 DNA: TGTGCCAGCAGTGAGAGCTTTCAGGGTACGCCCCAGCATTTT

V gene: TRBV6-6
J gene: TRBJ1-2
CDR3 length: 12
D gene: -
clone size: -
CDR3 protein: CASSPGAFGYTF
CDR3 DNA: TGTGCCAGCAGTCCAGGGGCCTTTGGCTACACCTTC

V gene: TRBV18
J gene: TRBJ2-2
CDR3 length: 16
D gene: -
clone size: few
CDR3 protein: CASSPGARGNTGELFF
CDR3 DNA: TGTGCCAGCTCACCGGGGGCCAGGGGGAACACCGGGGAGCTGTTTTTT

V gene: TRBV7-2
J gene: TRBJ1-2
CDR3 length: 14
D gene: TRBD1
clone size: -
CDR3 protein: CASSLGTGWYGYTF
CDR3 DNA: TGTGCCAGCAGCTTAGGGACAGGGTGGTATGGCTACACCTTC

V gene: TRBV6-5
J gene: TRBJ1-4
CDR3 length: 12
D gene: -
clone size: -
CDR3 protein: CASSYLNEKLFF
CDR3 DNA: TGTGCCAGCAGTTACCTTAATGAAAAACTGTTTTTT

V gene: TRBV6-1
J gene: TRBJ2-7
CDR3 length: 16
D gene: TRBD1
clone size: -
CDR3 protein: CASSGIEGQGFHEQYF
CDR3 DNA: TGTGCCAGCAGTGGAATTGAAGGACAGGGGTTCCACGAGCAGTACTTC

V gene: TRBV5-4
J gene: TRBJ2-1
CDR3 length: 14
D gene: -
clone size: -
CDR3 protein: CASSVRGTYNEQFF
CDR3 DNA: TGTGCCAGCAGCGTGCGGGGTACATACAATGAGCAGTTCTTC

V gene: TRBV11-2
J gene: TRBJ2-1
CDR3 length: 15
D gene: TRBD2
clone size: -
CDR3 protein: CASSSGGGSYNEQFF
CDR3 DNA: TGTGCCAGCAGCTCGGGGGGGGGCTCCTACAATGAGCAGTTCTTC

V gene: TRBV10-3
J gene: TRBJ2-7
CDR3 length: 14
D gene: TRBD2
clone size: -
CDR3 protein: CAAAGGRNSYEQYF
CDR3 DNA: TGTGCCGCCGCGGGCGGGAGGAACTCCTACGAGCAGTACTTC

V gene: TRBV4-1
J gene: TRBJ2-1
CDR3 length: 16
D gene: -
clone size: -
CDR3 protein: CASSHVGASGYNEQFF
CDR3 DNA: TGCGCCAGCAGCCACGTGGGGGCTAGCGGCTACAATGAGCAGTTCTTC

V gene: TRBV6-6
J gene: TRBJ2-7
CDR3 length: 14
D gene: -
clone size: -
CDR3 protein: CASSYAGGNYEQYF
CDR3 DNA: TGTGCCAGCAGTTACGCAGGTGGAAACTACGAGCAGTACTTC

V gene: TRBV9
J gene: TRBJ2-7
CDR3 length: 15
D gene: TRBD1
clone size: few
CDR3 protein: CASSHPGQGWDEQYF
CDR3 DNA: TGTGCCAGCAGCCACCCGGGACAGGGGTGGGACGAGCAGTACTTC

V gene: TRBV5-8
J gene: TRBJ2-3
CDR3 length: 20
D gene: TRBD2
clone size: -
CDR3 protein: CASSPQPGLAGVQGPDTQYF
CDR3 DNA: TGTGCCAGCAGCCCGCAGCCGGGACTAGCGGGAGTGCAGGGCCCAGATACGCAGTATTTT

V gene: TRBV5-1
J gene: TRBJ2-1
CDR3 length: 15
D gene: TRBD2
clone size: -
CDR3 protein: CASSSDGRADNEQFF
CDR3 DNA: TGCGCCAGCAGCTCGGACGGGAGGGCTGACAATGAGCAGTTCTTC

V gene: TRBV6-4
J gene: TRBJ2-3
CDR3 length: 17
D gene: TRBD2
clone size: -
CDR3 protein: CASSDGGRSGTTDTQYF
CDR3 DNA: TGTGCCAGCAGTGACGGGGGGAGGAGCGGGACCACAGATACGCAGTATTTT

V gene: TRBV5-6
J gene: TRBJ2-7
CDR3 length: 15
D gene: TRBD1
clone size: -
CDR3 protein: CASSLVGQGANEQYF
CDR3 DNA: TGTGCCAGCAGCTTGGTAGGACAGGGGGCCAACGAGCAGTACTTC

V gene: TRBV11-2
J gene: TRBJ1-5
CDR3 length: 14
D gene: -
clone size: few
CDR3 protein: CASSLSPMNQPQHF
CDR3 DNA: TGTGCCAGCAGCTTAAGCCCGATGAATCAGCCCCAGCATTTT

V gene: TRBV29-1
J gene: TRBJ2-4
CDR3 length: 14
D gene: TRBD2
clone size: -
CDR3 protein: CSVVGGGGSNIQYF
CDR3 DNA: TGCAGCGTTGTGGGCGGGGGAGGTTCAAACATTCAGTACTTC

V gene: TRBV6-5
J gene: TRBJ2-1
CDR3 length: 13
D gene: TRBD2
clone size: once
CDR3 protein: CATQRLAGYEQFF
CDR3 DNA: TGTGCCACTCAGCGACTAGCGGGATATGAGCAGTTCTTC

V gene: TRBV6-1
J gene: TRBJ2-3
CDR3 length: 15
D gene: -
clone size: -
CDR3 protein: CASTGTGLSTDTQYF
CDR3 DNA: TGTGCCAGCACTGGAACGGGTCTCAGCACAGATACGCAGTATTTT

V gene: TRBV25-1
J gene: TRBJ1-6
CDR3 length: 14
D gene: -
clone size: -
CDR3 protein: CASSVSSYNSPLHF
CDR3 DNA: TGTGCCAGCAGTGTTAGCTCCTATAATTCACCCCTCCACTTT

V gene: TRBV7-6
J gene: TRBJ2-5
CDR3 length: 14
D gene: -
clone size: -
CDR3 protein: CASSLSGSQETQYF
CDR3 DNA: TGTGCCAGCAGCTTGAGCGGTTCCCAAGAGACCCAGTACTTC

V gene: TRBV15
J gene: TRBJ2-1
CDR3 length: 17
D gene: -
clone size: -
CDR3 protein: CATSRDGADSSYNEQFF
CDR3 DNA: TGTGCCACCAGCAGAGATGGTGCTGACAGTTCCTACAATGAGCAGTTCTTC

V gene: TRBV4-1
J gene: TRBJ2-1
CDR3 length: 12
D gene: TRBD2
clone size: -
CDR3 protein: CASSQVVGTSVF
CDR3 DNA: TGCGCCAGCAGCCAAGTCGTCGGGACTAGTGTCTTC

V gene: TRBV7-2
J gene: TRBJ2-7
CDR3 length: 16
D gene: TRBD2
clone size: -
CDR3 protein: CASSDAPPGWGGEQYF
CDR3 DNA: TGTGCCAGCAGCGACGCCCCTCCTGGGTGGGGGGGGGAGCAGTACTTC

V gene: TRBV9
J gene: TRBJ1-1
CDR3 length: 13
D gene: -
clone size: -
CDR3 protein: CASSVDGEVEAFF
CDR3 DNA: TGTGCCAGCAGCGTAGACGGGGAAGTTGAAGCTTTCTTT

V gene: TRBV10-1
J gene: TRBJ1-5
CDR3 length: 16
D gene: TRBD1
clone size: -
CDR3 protein: CASSAERQGGDQPQHF
CDR3 DNA: TGCGCCAGCAGTGCCGAGCGACAGGGAGGCGATCAGCCCCAGCATTTT

V gene: TRBV4-1
J gene: TRBJ2-5
CDR3 length: 14
D gene: TRBD2
clone size: -
CDR3 protein: CASSRGLAGETQYF
CDR3 DNA: TGCGCCAGCAGCCGGGGACTAGCGGGAGAGACCCAGTACTTC

V gene: TRBV18
J gene: TRBJ2-3
CDR3 length: 18
D gene: TRBD2
clone size: -
CDR3 protein: CASSPVLAGGPRTDTQYF
CDR3 DNA: TGTGCCAGCTCACCCGTTTTAGCGGGAGGGCCGAGAACCGATACGCAGTATTTT

V gene: TRBV10-3
J gene: TRBJ1-1
CDR3 length: 11
D gene: -
clone size: -
CDR3 protein: CASGLNTEAFF
CDR3 DNA: TGTGCCAGCGGGTTGAACACTGAAGCTTTCTTT

V gene: TRBV5-6
J gene: TRBJ1-2
CDR3 length: 15
D gene: -
clone size: once
CDR3 protein: CASSLPGNFGDGYTF
CDR3 DNA: TGTGCCAGCAGCTTGCCGGGGAATTTCGGAGATGGCTACACCTTC